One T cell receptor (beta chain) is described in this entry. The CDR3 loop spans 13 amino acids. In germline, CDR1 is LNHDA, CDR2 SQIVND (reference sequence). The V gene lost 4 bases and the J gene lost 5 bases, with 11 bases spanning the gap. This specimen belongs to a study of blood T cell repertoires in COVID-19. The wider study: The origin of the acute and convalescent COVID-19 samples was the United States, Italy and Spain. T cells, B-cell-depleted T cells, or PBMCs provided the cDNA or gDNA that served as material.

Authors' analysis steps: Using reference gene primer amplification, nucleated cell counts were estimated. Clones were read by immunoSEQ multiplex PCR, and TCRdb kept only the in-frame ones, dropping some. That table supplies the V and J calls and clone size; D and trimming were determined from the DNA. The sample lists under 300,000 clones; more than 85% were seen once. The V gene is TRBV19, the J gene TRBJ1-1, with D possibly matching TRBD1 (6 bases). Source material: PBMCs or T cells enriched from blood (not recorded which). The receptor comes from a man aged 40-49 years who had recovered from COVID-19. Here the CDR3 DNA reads TGTGCCAGTAGTAGCCAGGGGAGAACTGAAGCTTTCTTT. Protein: CASSSQGRTEAFF.